This paragraph reports one T cell receptor beta chain. The data derive from a study of radiotherapy plus CTLA-4 blockade in lung cancer. Germline values: CDR1 SGHAT, CDR2 FQNNGV. The V gene end was trimmed by 4 bases and the J gene end by 7 bases; junction bases not matched to a gene: 6. The CDR3 runs to 14 residues. Using immunoSEQ multiplex PCR, the repertoire was profiled, and TCRdb retains in-frame clones only, with some absent. This repertoire shows 80,000 to 100,000 clones, around 88% found once; its top ten account for 4.9%. The receptor comes from a human donor with non-small cell lung cancer that progressed on radiotherapy plus ipilimumab. The rearrangement joins TRBV11-2 to TRBJ2-2, with 7 bases aligning to TRBD2. The sample in question was peripheral blood, obtained from a patient treated with radiotherapy plus ipilimumab. CDR3 sequence: CASSYTIAGGELFF. The CDR3 coding sequence is TGTGCCAGCAGCTATACGATAGCGGGCGGGGAGCTGTTTTTT.